Detailed here is one T cell receptor beta chain. Its matching antigen is unknown. This CDR3 is built from 12 residues. Germline V CDR1 and CDR2: SEHNR, FQNEAQ (reference sequence). Deletions cut 3 bases from V and 3 bases from J, with 6 bases between. The data are from a study of T cell clonotyping in hematopoietic cell transplantation. The time point is: recipient sample about 28 days before transplant, after cytoreduction. Recipient blood drawn about 28 days pretransplant and days 30, 100, 180 after. Study findings and constraints: Few recipient clonotypes overlapped donors; over 95% were de novo at given depth.

Some clones are missing from TCRdb's copy, which holds only in-frame ones; the method was immunoSEQ multiplex PCR. The sample holds 35,000 to 45,000 clones, around 95% seen once. This TCR came from a man aged 35 to 55 with chronic myeloid leukemia. Some clones in this sample may be carry-over from other donors' samples. The V call is TRBV7-9, the J call TRBJ2-7, with D hard to call. Sequencing used peripheral blood mononuclear cells, obtained before stem cell transplant. CDR3 sequence: CASSLYVYEQYF. CDR3 bases: TGTGCCAGCAGCTTGTATGTCTACGAGCAGTACTTC. The full variable domain, in which reference TRBV7-9 and TRBJ2-7 provide the parts outside the CDR3, is DTGVSQNPRHKITKRGQNVTFRCDPISEHNRLYWYRQTLGQGPEFLTYFQNEAQLEKSRLLSDRFSAERPKGSFSTLEIQRTEQGDSAMYLCASSLYVYEQYFGPGTRLTVT.